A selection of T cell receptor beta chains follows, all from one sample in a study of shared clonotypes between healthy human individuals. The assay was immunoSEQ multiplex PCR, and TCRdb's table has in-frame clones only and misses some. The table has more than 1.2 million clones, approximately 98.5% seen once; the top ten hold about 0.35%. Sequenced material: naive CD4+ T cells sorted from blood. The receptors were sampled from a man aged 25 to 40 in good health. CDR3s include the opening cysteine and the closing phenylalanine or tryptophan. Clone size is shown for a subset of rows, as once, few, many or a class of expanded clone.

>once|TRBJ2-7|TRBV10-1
CASSEGSGRAYEQYF
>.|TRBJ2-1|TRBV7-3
CASSLGLTGEQFF
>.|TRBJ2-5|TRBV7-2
CASTRDSAQETQYF
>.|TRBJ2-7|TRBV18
CASSVRDSYEQYF
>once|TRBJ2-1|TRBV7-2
CASSRQGNEQFF
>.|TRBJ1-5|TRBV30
CAWTKSKGRNSNQPQHF
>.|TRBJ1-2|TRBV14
CASSPPGGRPLDGYTF
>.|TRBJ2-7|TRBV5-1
CASSLVLNGSYEQYF
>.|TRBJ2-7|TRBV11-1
CASSLGQSYEQYF
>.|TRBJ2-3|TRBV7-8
CASSSTHRASQVDTQYF
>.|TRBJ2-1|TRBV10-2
CASSESKLAGVSDEQFF
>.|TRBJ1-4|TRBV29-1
CSVGNFQTSNEKLFF
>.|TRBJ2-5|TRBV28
CASSLLAGVGETQYF
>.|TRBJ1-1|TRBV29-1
CSVEGWGKTTEAFF
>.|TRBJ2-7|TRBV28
CASSFSGPRSYEQYF
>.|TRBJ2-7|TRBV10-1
CASSEGGPETYEQYF
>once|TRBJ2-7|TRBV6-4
CASSDRFSYEQYF
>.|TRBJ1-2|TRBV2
CASSPDRGSNYGYTF
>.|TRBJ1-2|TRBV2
CASRTGYGYTF
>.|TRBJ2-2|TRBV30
CALSGDQPGELFF
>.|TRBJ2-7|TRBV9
CASSVGGSGTYEQYF
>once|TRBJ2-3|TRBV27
CASSSPLRELGGTQYF
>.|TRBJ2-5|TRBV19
CASGKGMGQTQYF
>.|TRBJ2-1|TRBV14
CASSQRDSAYNEQFF
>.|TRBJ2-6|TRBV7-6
CASSSGAGANVLTF
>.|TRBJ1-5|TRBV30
CAWSVSSGPNQPQHF
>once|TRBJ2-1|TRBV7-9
CASSHLPTGTSGDEQFF
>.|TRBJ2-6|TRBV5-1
CASSPGAISGANVLTF
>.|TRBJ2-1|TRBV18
CASSPPTGQYNEQFF
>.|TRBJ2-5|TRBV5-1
CASSSGADSYQETQYF
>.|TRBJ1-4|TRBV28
CASSFTPGQRNEKLFF
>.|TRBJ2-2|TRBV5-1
CASSLSLPNTGELFF
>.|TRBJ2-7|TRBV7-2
CASTLGTSGEYEQYF
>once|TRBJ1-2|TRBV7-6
CASSPRQGNYGYTF
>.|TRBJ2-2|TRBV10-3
CAISESLLGTGELFF
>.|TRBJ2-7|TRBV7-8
CASSLAPQGPYEQYF
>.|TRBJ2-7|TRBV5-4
CASSLDRRTTYEQYF
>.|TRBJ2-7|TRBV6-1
CASSGYLPGVAGGYEQYF
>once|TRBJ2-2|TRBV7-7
CASSTSGGPTGELFF
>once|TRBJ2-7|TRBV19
CATTPGAEGPYEQYF
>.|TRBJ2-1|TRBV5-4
CATVSGRQNEQFF
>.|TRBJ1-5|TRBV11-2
CASSLPGQVLKPQHF
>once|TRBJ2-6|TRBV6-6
CASSYVANVLTF
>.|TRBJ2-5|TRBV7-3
CASSKGLAGGPGWETQYF
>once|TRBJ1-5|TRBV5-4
CASSRGPRGRDSNQPQHF
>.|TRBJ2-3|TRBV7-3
CASSLKAPSTDTQYF
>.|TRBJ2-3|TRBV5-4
CASSPLAGAADTQYF
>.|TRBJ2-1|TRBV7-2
CASSSTSGRVGEQFF
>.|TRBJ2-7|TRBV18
CASSPTRQGAYEQYF
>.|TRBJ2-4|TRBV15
CATSRDKVEAKNIQYF
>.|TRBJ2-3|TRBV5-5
CASSLQQGIDTQYF
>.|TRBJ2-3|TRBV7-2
CASSPSGDTQYF
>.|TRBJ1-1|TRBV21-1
CASSNQGPVDTEAFF
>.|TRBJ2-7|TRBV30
CAWSVGGHGAYEQYF
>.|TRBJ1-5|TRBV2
CASSIEPGTNHQPQHF
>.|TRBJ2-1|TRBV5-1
CASSLANGLFNEQFF
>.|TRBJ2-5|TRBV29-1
CSVHTGGQGTQYF
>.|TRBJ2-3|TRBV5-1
CASSFQGADTQYF
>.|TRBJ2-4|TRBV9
CASSVGLIKNIQYF
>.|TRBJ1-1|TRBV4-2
CASSPRGGLTEAFF